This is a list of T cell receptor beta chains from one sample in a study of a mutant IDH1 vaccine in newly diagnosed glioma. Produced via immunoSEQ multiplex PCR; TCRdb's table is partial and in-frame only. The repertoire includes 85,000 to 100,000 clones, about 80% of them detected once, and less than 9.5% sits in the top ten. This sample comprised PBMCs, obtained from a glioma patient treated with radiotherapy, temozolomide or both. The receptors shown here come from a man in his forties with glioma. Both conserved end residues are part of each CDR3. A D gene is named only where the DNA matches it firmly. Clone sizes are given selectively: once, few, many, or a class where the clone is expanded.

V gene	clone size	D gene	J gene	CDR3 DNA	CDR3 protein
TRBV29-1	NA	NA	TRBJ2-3	TGCAGCGTTGTAAGGGTGGCAGATACGCAGTATTTT	CSVVRVADTQYF
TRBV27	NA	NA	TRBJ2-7	TGTGCCAGCAGTTTATCCCCGGGCACGAGCTCCTACGAGCAGTACTTC	CASSLSPGTSSYEQYF
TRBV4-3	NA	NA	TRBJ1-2	TGCGCCAGCAGCCCCCATGGTGGAAATGGCTACACCTTC	CASSPHGGNGYTF
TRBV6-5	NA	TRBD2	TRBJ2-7	TGTGCCAGCAGTCCGGGGGGACGGATCTACGAGCAGTACTTC	CASSPGGRIYEQYF
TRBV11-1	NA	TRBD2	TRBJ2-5	TGTGCCAGCAGTCCCGGGACTAGCGGGCCTTGGGGGCCAGAGACCCAGTACTTC	CASSPGTSGPWGPETQYF
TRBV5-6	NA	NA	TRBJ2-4	TGTGCCAGCAGCTTGGGCGAGGAGCGCCTAGCCAAAAACATTCAGTACTTC	CASSLGEERLAKNIQYF
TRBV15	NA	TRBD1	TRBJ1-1	TGTGCCACCAGCAGACGTACAGGGGTAGCGAGACACACTGAAGCTTTCTTT	CATSRRTGVARHTEAFF
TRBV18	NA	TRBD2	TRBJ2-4	TGTGCCAGCTCACCGCTCGGACTAGCGGGGGGGGTAGCCAAAAACATTCAGTACTTC	CASSPLGLAGGVAKNIQYF
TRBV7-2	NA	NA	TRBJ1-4	TGTGCCAGCAGCTCCCGGACAGCCACTAATGAAAAACTGTTTTTT	CASSSRTATNEKLFF
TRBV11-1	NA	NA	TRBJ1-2	TGTGCCAGCAGCTCACCAGCGGCAGGTGGCTACACCTTC	CASSSPAAGGYTF
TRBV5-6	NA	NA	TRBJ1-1	TGTGCCAGCAGGGGGGAGCAGGGGTCCGGGACTGAAGCTTTCTTT	CASRGEQGSGTEAFF
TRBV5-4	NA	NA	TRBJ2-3	TGTGCCAGCAGCTTGGCGTTATCCTCAGCCACAGATACGCAGTATTTT	CASSLALSSATDTQYF
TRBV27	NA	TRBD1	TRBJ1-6	TGTGCCAGCAGGACCGGGACAGACATCTTCTCCTATAATTCACCCCTCCACTTT	CASRTGTDIFSYNSPLHF
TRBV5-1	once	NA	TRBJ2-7	TGCGCCAGCAGCTTCGGACAGCTCTACGAGCAGTACTTC	CASSFGQLYEQYF
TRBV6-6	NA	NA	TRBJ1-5	TGTGCCAGCAGTCGGACCGGGCAGCCCCAGCATTTT	CASSRTGQPQHF
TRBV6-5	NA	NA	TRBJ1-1	TGTGCCAGCAGCTCCGGGGTGAATTTGAACACTGAAGCTTTCTTT	CASSSGVNLNTEAFF
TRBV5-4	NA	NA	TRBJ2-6	TGTGCCAGCAGGCAAGGGAACTCTGGGGCCAACGTCCTGACTTTC	CASRQGNSGANVLTF
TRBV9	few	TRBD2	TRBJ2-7	TGTGCCAGCAGCCCTCGGGGAGGGGCGGCCTACGAGCAGTACTTC	CASSPRGGAAYEQYF
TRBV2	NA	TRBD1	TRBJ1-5	TGTGCCAGCAGTCCGACAGGGGGCGCAGGACAGCCCCAGCATTTT	CASSPTGGAGQPQHF
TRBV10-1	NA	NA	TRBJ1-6	TGCGCCAGCAGTGAGGACAGGCCTTATTCACCCCTCCACTTT	CASSEDRPYSPLHF
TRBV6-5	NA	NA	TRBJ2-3	TGTGCCAGCAGTTACTCGGCGGCTACGAATACGCAGTATTTT	CASSYSAATNTQYF
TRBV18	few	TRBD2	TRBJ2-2	TGTGCCAGCTCATCCACTAGCGGGGGCACCGGGGAGCTGTTTTTT	CASSSTSGGTGELFF
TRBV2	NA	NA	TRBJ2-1	TGTGCCAGCAGTGACCCCAGGGGTGAGCAGTTCTTC	CASSDPRGEQFF
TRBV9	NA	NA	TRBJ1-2	TGTGCCAGCAGCCCAACTCAGCATGGCTACACCTTC	CASSPTQHGYTF
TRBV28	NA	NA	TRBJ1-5	TGTGCCAGCAGCTCCGGGAGCCGGCCCCAGCATTTT	CASSSGSRPQHF
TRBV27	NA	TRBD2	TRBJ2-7	TGTGCCAGCAGTTTTGCGGGAGAGCGCGACTACGAGCAGTACTTC	CASSFAGERDYEQYF
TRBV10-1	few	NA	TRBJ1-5	TGCGCCAGCAGTGAGTCAGGACAGCCCCAGCATTTT	CASSESGQPQHF
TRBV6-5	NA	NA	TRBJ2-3	TGTGCCAGCAGTTACAGGTCGCCTTTCAATGCAGATACGCAGTATTTT	CASSYRSPFNADTQYF
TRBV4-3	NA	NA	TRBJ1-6	TGCGCCAGCAGCCAAGATCTAAGGAGCTCCTATAATTCACCCCTCCACTTT	CASSQDLRSSYNSPLHF
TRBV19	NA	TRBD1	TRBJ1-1	TGTGCCAGTAGTGCGGACAGGGGGCTAACTGAAGCTTTCTTT	CASSADRGLTEAFF
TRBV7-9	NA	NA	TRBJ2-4	TGTGCCAGCAGCTTAAACAGTATATCCAAAAACATTCAGTACTTC	CASSLNSISKNIQYF